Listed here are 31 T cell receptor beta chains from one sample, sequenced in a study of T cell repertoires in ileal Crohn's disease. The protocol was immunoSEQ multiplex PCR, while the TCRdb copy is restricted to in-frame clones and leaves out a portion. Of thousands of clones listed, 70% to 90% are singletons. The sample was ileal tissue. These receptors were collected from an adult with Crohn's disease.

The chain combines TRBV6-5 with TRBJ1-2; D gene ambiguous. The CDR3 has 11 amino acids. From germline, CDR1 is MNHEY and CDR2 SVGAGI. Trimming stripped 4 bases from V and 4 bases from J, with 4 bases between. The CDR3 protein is CASSSGYGYTF. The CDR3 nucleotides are TGTGCCAGCAGTTCAGGCTATGGCTACACCTTC.

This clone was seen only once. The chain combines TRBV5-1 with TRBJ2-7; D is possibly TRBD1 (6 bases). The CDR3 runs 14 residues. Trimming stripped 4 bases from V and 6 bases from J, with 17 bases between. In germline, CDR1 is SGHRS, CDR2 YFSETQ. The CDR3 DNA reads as TGCGCCAGCAGCCCGGGACATCTTGGGGGCGAGCAGTACTTC. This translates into CASSPGHLGGEQYF.

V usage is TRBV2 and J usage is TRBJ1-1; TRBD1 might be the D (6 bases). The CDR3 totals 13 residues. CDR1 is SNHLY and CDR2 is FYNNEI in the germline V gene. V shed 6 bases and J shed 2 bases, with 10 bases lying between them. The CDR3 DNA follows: TGTGCCAGCAGAAGGACAGCCAACACTGAAGCTTTCTTT. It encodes CASRRTANTEAFF.

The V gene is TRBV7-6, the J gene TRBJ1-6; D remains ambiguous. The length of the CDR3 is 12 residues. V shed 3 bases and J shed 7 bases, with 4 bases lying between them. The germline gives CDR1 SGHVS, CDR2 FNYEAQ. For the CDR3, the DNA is TGTGCCAGCAGCTTCCAAAATTCACCCCTCCACTTT. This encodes CASSFQNSPLHF.

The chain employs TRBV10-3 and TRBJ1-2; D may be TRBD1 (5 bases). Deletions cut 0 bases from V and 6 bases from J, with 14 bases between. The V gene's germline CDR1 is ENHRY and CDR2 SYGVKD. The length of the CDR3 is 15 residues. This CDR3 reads CAISESQGGENGYTF. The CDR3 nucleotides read TGTGCCATCAGTGAGTCGCAGGGAGGGGAAAATGGCTACACCTTC.

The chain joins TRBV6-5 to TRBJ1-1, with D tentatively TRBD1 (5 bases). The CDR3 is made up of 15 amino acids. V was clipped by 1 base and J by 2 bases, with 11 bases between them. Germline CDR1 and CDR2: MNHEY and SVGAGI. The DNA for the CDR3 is TGTGCCAGCAGTTACTATCGGGGGAGTAACACTGAAGCTTTCTTT. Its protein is CASSYYRGSNTEAFF.

The CDR3 sequence is CASSRGGVATDTQYF. In nucleotides, the CDR3 is TGTGCCAGCAGCAGAGGGGGAGTCGCCACAGATACGCAGTATTTT. The chain is built from TRBV6-5 and TRBJ2-3, with a possible D match to TRBD1 (6 bases). This CDR3 spans 15 amino acids. The V end lost 6 bases, the J end lost 2 bases, and 15 bases lay between the germline ends. CDR1 MNHEY and CDR2 SVGAGI come from the germline V gene.

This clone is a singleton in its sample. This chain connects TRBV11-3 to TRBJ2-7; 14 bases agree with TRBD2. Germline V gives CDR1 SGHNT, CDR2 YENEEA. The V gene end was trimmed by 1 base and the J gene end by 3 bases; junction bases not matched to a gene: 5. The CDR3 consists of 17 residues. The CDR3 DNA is TGTGCCAGCAGCTTAGTGGGACTAGCGGGGGCCTTCTACGAGCAGTACTTC. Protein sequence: CASSLVGLAGAFYEQYF.

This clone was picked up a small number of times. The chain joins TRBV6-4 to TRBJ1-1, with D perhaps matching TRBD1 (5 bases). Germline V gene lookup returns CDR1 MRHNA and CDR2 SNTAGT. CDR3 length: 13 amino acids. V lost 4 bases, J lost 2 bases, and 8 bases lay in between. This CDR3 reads CASSVRENTEAFF. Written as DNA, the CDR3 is TGTGCCAGCAGTGTCAGGGAAAACACTGAAGCTTTCTTT.

CDR3 residues: CASSRTGVNSPLHF. In nucleotides, the CDR3 is TGTGCCAGCAGCCGTACAGGGGTAAATTCACCCCTCCACTTT. The chain is built from TRBV11-3 and TRBJ1-6, with 7 bases lining up with TRBD1. The CDR3 length is 14 residues. CDR1 is SGHNT and CDR2 is YENEEA in the germline V gene. The ends lost 5 bases at V and 7 bases at J; junction bases unmatched: 5.

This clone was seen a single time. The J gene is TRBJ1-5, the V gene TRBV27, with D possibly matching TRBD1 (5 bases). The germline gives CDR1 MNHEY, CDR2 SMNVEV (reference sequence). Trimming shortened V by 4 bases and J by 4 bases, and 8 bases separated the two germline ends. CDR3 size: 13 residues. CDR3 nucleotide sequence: TGTGCCAGCAGTTACCGACAGAATCAGCCCCAGCATTTT. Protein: CASSYRQNQPQHF.

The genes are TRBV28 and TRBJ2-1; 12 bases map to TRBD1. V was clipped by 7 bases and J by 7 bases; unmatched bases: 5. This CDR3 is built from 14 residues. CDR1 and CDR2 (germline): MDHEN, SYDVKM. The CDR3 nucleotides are TGTGCCAGCATGAGGGACAGGGGGCAAAATGAGCAGTTCTTC. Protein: CASMRDRGQNEQFF.

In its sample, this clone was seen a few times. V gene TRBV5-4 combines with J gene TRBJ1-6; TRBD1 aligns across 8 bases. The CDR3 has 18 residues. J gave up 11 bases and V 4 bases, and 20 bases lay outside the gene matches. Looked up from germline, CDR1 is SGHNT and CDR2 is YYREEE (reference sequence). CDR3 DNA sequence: TGTGCCAGCAGCATCTTTACCGGGACAGGTGGTCGAAAACCACCCCTCCACTTT. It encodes CASSIFTGTGGRKPPLHF.

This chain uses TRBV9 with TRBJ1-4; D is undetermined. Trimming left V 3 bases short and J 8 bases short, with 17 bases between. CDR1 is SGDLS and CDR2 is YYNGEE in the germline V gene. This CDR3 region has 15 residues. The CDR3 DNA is TGTGCCAGCAGCGCATCCGGGATGAGAGGGGAAAAACTGTTTTTT. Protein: CASSASGMRGEKLFF. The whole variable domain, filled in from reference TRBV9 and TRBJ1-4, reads DSGVTQTPKHLITATGQRVTLRCSPRSGDLSVYWYQQSLDQGLQFLIQYYNGEERAKGNILERFSAQQFPDLHSELNLSSLELGDSALYFCASSASGMRGEKLFFGSGTQLSVL.

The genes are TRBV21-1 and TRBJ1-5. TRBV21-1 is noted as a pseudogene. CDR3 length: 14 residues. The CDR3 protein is CASSKGSGKQPQHF. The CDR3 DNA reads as TGTGCCAGCAGCAAAGGGTCGGGGAAACAGCCCCAGCATTTT.

CDR3 sequence (DNA): TGTGCCACCCAGGGGGCGGGTCAGCCCCAGCATTTT. Translation: CATQGAGQPQHF. The rearrangement links TRBV28 to TRBJ1-5; 8 bases agree with TRBD1. The germline V gene has CDR1 MDHEN and CDR2 SYDVKM. V gave up 10 bases and J gave up 6 bases; unmatched junction bases: 5. The CDR3 extends over 12 amino acids.

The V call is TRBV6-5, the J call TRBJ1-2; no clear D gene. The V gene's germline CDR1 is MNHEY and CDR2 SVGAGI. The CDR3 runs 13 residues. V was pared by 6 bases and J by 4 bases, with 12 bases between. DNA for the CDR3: TGTGCCAGCAGCCCACAGACGACCTATGGCTACACCTTC. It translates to CASSPQTTYGYTF.

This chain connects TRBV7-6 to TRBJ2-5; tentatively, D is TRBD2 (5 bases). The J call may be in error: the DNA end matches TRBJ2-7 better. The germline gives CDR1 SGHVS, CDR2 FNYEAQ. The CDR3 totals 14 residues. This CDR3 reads CASSLARGKGEQYF. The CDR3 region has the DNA TGTGCCAGCAGCTTAGCCCGGGGTAAGGGCGAGCAGTACTTC.

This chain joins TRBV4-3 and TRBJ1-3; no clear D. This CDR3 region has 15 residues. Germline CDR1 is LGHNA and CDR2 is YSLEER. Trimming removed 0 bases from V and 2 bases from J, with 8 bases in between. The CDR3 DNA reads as TGCGCCAGCAGCCAAGATGGACTCCCTGGAAACACCATATATTTT. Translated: CASSQDGLPGNTIYF.

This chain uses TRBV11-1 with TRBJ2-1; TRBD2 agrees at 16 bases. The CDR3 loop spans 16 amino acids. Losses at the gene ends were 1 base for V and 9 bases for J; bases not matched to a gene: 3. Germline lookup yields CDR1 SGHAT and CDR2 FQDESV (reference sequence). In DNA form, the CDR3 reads TGTGCCAGCAGCTTAGAAGGGACTAGCGGGGGGGGTGAGCAGTTCTTC. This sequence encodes CASSLEGTSGGGEQFF.

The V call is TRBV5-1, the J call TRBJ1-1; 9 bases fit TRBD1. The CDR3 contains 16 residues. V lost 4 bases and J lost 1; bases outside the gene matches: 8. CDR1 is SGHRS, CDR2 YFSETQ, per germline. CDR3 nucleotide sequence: TGCGCCAGCAGCAAGGGACAGGGTGGTAAGAACACTGAAGCTTTCTTT. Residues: CASSKGQGGKNTEAFF.

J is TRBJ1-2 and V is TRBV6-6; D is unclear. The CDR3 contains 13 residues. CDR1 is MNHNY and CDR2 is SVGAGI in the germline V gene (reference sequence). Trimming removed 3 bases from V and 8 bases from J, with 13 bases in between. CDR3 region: CASSYTEAGGYTF. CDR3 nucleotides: TGTGCCAGCAGTTATACAGAGGCGGGAGGCTACACCTTC.

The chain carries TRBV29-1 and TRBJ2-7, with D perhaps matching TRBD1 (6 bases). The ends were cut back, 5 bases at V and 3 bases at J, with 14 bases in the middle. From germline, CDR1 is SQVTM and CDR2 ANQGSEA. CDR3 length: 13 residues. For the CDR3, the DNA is TGCAGCGTTAAGTACAGGGCGAACTACGAGCAGTACTTC. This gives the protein CSVKYRANYEQYF.

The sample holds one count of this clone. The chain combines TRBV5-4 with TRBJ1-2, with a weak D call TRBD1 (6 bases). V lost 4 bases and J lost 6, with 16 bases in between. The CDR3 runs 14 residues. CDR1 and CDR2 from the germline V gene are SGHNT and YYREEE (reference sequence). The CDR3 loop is CASSGGGGWNGYTF. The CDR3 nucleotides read TGTGCCAGCAGCGGGGGCGGGGGATGGAATGGCTACACCTTC.

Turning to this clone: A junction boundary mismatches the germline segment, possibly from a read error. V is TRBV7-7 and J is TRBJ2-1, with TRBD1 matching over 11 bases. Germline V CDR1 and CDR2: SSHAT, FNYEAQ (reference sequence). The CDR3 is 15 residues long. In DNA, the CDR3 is TGTGCTAGCAGCCGGGGACAGGGGGACTACAATGAGCAGTTCTTC. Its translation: CASSRGQGDYNEQFF.

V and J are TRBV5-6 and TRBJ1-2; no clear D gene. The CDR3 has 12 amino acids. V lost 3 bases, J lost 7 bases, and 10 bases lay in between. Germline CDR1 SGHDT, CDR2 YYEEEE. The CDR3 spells CASSSGMGGYTF. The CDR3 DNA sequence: TGTGCCAGCAGCTCGGGTATGGGTGGCTACACCTTC.

The DNA for the CDR3 is TGCGCCAGCAGGGAGGCAGAGACCCAGTACTTC. Encoded protein: CASREAETQYF. The V gene is TRBV5-1, the J gene TRBJ2-5; D is perhaps TRBD2 (5 bases). CDR3 length: 11 amino acids. The V gene lost 5 bases and the J gene lost 4 bases, with 6 bases spanning the gap. Germline loops: CDR1 SGHRS, CDR2 YFSETQ.

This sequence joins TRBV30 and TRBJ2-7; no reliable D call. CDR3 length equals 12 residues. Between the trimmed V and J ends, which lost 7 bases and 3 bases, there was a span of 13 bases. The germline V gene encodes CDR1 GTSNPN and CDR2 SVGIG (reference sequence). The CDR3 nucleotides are TGTGCCTTTGCCGTCCAGCGCTACGAGCAGTACTTC. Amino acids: CAFAVQRYEQYF.

CDR3 loop: CASTQRGRTGGGSEKLFF. CDR3 DNA: TGTGCCAGCACCCAAAGAGGTCGCACAGGGGGTGGATCTGAAAAACTGTTTTTT. The chain is built from TRBV7-9 and TRBJ1-4; 8 bases match TRBD1. Germline CDR1 is SEHNR and CDR2 is FQNEAQ (reference sequence). J lost 7 bases, V lost 7 bases, and 20 bases had no gene match. CDR3 length: 18 residues.

The CDR3 sequence is CASSPTSGGETQYF. The CDR3 region has the DNA TGTGCCAGCAGCCCGACTAGCGGGGGAGAGACCCAGTACTTC. J is TRBJ2-5 and V is TRBV11-2; 12 bases fit TRBD2. The germline V gene encodes CDR1 SGHAT and CDR2 FQNNGV. Losses at the gene ends were 5 bases for V and 4 bases for J; bases not matched to a gene: 2. CDR3 length: 14 amino acids.

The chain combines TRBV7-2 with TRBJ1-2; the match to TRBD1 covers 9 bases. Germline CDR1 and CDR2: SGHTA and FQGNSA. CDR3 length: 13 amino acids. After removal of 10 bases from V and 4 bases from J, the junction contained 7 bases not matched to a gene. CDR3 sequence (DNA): TGTGCCACTACAGGGGGCCCTCGCTATGGCTACACCTTC. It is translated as CATTGGPRYGYTF.